What follows is one T cell receptor (beta chain) and its context. The entry originates in a study of shared clonotypes between healthy human individuals. Measured with immunoSEQ multiplex PCR; TCRdb has only the in-frame clones, and not every one. Here the sample spans 2 million to 2.5 million clones, about 94% being singletons. This CDR3 comprises 16 residues. Germline assignment: CDR1 LGHNA and CDR2 YSLEER. V lost 1 base, J lost 0 bases, and 11 bases lay in between. The V gene is TRBV4-3, the J gene TRBJ2-3; D is unresolved. This TCR derives from a man in his late teens or twenties in good health. Sequencing was carried out using naive CD4+ T cells sorted from blood. Subset here: CD45RA+ positively selected. The CDR3 is CASSQGKGGSTDTQYF. The CDR3 DNA reads as TGCGCCAGCAGCCAAGGAAAAGGCGGTAGCACAGATACGCAGTATTTT.